The next 23 T cell receptor beta chains were all read from a single sample in a study of blood T cell repertoires in COVID-19. Produced via immunoSEQ multiplex PCR; TCRdb's table is partial and in-frame only. Among tens of thousands of clones listed, 85% to 90% were seen once. Material: peripheral blood. These receptors were taken from a man aged 65 to 85 with active COVID-19.

The chain couples TRBV5-1 to TRBJ2-2, with D uncertain. This CDR3 spans 13 amino acids. V lost 2 bases and J 2 bases, leaving 4 bases between the germline ends. Germline values: CDR1 SGHRS, CDR2 YFSETQ. Here the CDR3 reads CASSFPNTGELFF. CDR3 DNA sequence: TGCGCCAGCAGCTTTCCTAACACCGGGGAGCTGTTTTTT. The full variable domain, its missing parts supplied by reference TRBV5-1 and TRBJ2-2, is KAGVTQTPRYLIKTRGQQVTLSCSPISGHRSVSWYQQTPGQGLQFLFEYFSETQRNKGNFPGRFSGRQFSNSRSEMNVSTLELGDSALYLCASSFPNTGELFFGEGSRLTVL.

This chain joins TRBV7-3 and TRBJ2-1; no clear D. Trimming removed 4 bases at V and 2 bases at J, with 15 bases between. The CDR3 sequence is 16 residues long. Germline-derived CDR1 and CDR2 are SGHTA and FQGTGA. The CDR3: CASSSRGRSPYNEQFF. The CDR3 DNA is TGTGCCAGCAGCTCCCGTGGTAGGAGCCCCTACAATGAGCAGTTCTTC.

In DNA form, the CDR3 reads TGTGCCAGCAGCCCGCCCAGCGGGGCCACAGATACGCAGTATTTT. This sequence encodes CASSPPSGATDTQYF. This chain uses TRBV5-6 with TRBJ2-3; 7 bases match TRBD2. Looked up from germline, CDR1 is SGHDT and CDR2 is YYEEEE. This CDR3 is 15 amino acids long. V lost 4 bases and J lost 2; bases outside the gene matches: 7.

The chain has TRBV10-3 and TRBJ1-5; D is unclear. Germline loops: CDR1 ENHRY, CDR2 SYGVKD. The CDR3 totals 13 residues. V dropped 3 bases and J dropped 4 bases, with 7 bases sitting between them. The CDR3 loop is CAISDRGNQPQHF. DNA for the CDR3: TGTGCCATCAGTGATAGAGGGAATCAGCCCCAGCATTTT.

The V and J genes are TRBV6-2 or TRBV6-3 and TRBJ2-1, with 10 bases lining up with TRBD2. The CDR3 loop spans 16 amino acids. Losses at the gene ends were 0 bases for V and 7 bases for J; bases not matched to a gene: 6. Germline V lookup: CDR1 MNHEY, CDR2 SVGEGT. In DNA form, the CDR3 reads TGTGCCAGCAGTTACTCACCTAGCGGGGGACGGAATGAGCAGTTCTTC. Its protein is CASSYSPSGGRNEQFF.

The CDR3 loop reads CASSYSGVVETQYF. CDR3 nucleotides: TGTGCCAGCAGCTATAGCGGGGTGGTAGAGACCCAGTACTTC. This chain connects TRBV5-5 to TRBJ2-5; 8 nucleotides line up with TRBD2. The CDR3 totals 14 residues. The germline V gene has CDR1 SGHKS and CDR2 YYEKEE (reference sequence). Trimming removed 3 bases from V and 4 bases from J; junction bases left unmatched: 5.

This chain links TRBV5-1 with TRBJ2-5; 10 bases match TRBD1. There are 16 residues in the CDR3. Germline CDR1 reads SGHRS; CDR2 reads YFSETQ. The ends lost 4 bases at V and 4 bases at J; junction bases unmatched: 10. The CDR3 nucleotides are TGCGCCAGCAGCCCCAATCCGGGACAGGGGCTAGAGACCCAGTACTTC. Amino acids: CASSPNPGQGLETQYF.

This clone was found a few times. This chain joins TRBV4-3 and TRBJ2-7; 7 bases map to TRBD2. The CDR3 runs 16 residues. Germline V CDR1 and CDR2: LGHNA, YSLEER. Trimming cost V 2 bases and J 0 bases; bases outside gene matches: 7. The CDR3 loop reads CASSQKSGDGSYEQYF. The CDR3 nucleotides read TGCGCCAGCAGCCAAAAAAGCGGGGATGGCTCCTACGAGCAGTACTTC.

A single count supports this clone. The V and J genes are TRBV6-2 or TRBV6-3 and TRBJ1-1; a possible D gene is TRBD1 (6 bases). The CDR3 totals 16 residues. Germline values: CDR1 MNHEY, CDR2 SVGEGT. V lost 4 bases, J lost 8 bases, and 23 bases lay in between. The CDR3 DNA reads TGTGCCAGCAGTTCTGTCGGGGGGACACCGAAGCGGGAAGCTTTCTTT. It translates to CASSSVGGTPKREAFF.

There are a few counts of this clone. The chain has TRBV11-1 and TRBJ2-7, with 7 positions matching TRBD2. The V and J ends lost 6 bases and 6 bases, in that order; junction bases with no gene match: 5. Germline V gene lookup returns CDR1 SGHAT and CDR2 FQDESV (reference sequence). The CDR3 covers 12 residues. CDR3 DNA: TGTGCCAGCAGTTTGGGAGGGGCCGAGCAGTACTTC. Amino acid sequence: CASSLGGAEQYF.

The chain has TRBV4-3 and TRBJ2-1; 7 bases agree with TRBD1. The CDR3 is 15 residues long. Unmatched junction bases numbered 2, after V lost 0 bases and J lost 3 bases. Germline assignment: CDR1 LGHNA and CDR2 YSLEER. The chain's CDR3 is CASSQDRGIYNEQFF. In DNA, the CDR3 is TGCGCCAGCAGCCAAGACAGGGGGATCTACAATGAGCAGTTCTTC.

The rearrangement joins TRBV3-1 (or the pseudogene TRBV3-2) to TRBJ1-1; no reliable D call. The CDR3 loop spans 13 amino acids. Germline CDR1 is LGHDT and CDR2 is YNNKEL (reference sequence). V dropped 4 bases and J dropped 5 bases, with 11 bases sitting between them. CDR3 DNA: TGTGCCAGCAGCCTGGGCGGAGGGACTGAAGCTTTCTTT. This codes for CASSLGGGTEAFF.

The chain joins TRBV3-1 (or the pseudogene TRBV3-2) to TRBJ2-5; TRBD2 matches at 14 bases. The CDR3 contains 17 residues. V gave up 0 bases and J gave up 4 bases; unmatched junction bases: 4. The germline V gene encodes CDR1 LGHDT and CDR2 YNNKEL (reference sequence). The chain's CDR3 is CASSQDRLAGGLETQYF. CDR3 DNA: TGTGCCAGCAGCCAAGATAGACTAGCGGGGGGGCTAGAGACCCAGTACTTC.

In DNA, the CDR3 is TGCGCCAGCAGCTTGCAAGCGGGGGGAACAGATACGCAGTATTTT. This sequence encodes CASSLQAGGTDTQYF. The gene calls are TRBV5-1 and TRBJ2-3; 9 bases are a match to TRBD2. J gave up 3 bases and V 1 base, and 3 bases lay outside the gene matches. Germline CDR1 reads SGHRS; CDR2 reads YFSETQ. This CDR3 region has 15 residues.

This chain connects TRBV6-2 or TRBV6-3 to TRBJ2-3; D not certain. V lost 2 bases, J lost 9 bases, and 15 bases lay in between. Germline CDR1 is MNHEY and CDR2 is SVGEGT. This CDR3 has 14 residues. The CDR3 DNA reads TGTGCCAGCAGTTACGGGCCTCAAGTCGCCACGCAGTATTTT. Protein sequence: CASSYGPQVATQYF.

The genes are TRBV5-6 and TRBJ2-3; no reliable D call. The V gene's germline CDR1 is SGHDT and CDR2 YYEEEE. Trimming cost V 5 bases and J 1 base, with 11 bases left between them. The CDR3 runs to 14 residues. The CDR3 reads CASSPGPGTDTQYF. CDR3 bases: TGTGCCAGCAGTCCCGGTCCCGGCACAGATACGCAGTATTTT.

V usage is TRBV10-3 and J usage is TRBJ2-1, with 7 bases identical to TRBD2. Looked up from germline, CDR1 is ENHRY and CDR2 is SYGVKD. The trim removed 5 bases at V and 1 base at J, leaving 2 bases unmatched. CDR3 length: 14 residues. CDR3 sequence (DNA): TGTGCCATCAGTCCGGGACTATCCTACAATGAGCAGTTCTTC. This gives the protein CAISPGLSYNEQFF.

V usage is TRBV4-3 and J usage is TRBJ2-3; D might be TRBD2 (5 bases). Trimming cost V 4 bases and J 0 bases, with 11 bases left between them. In germline, CDR1 is LGHNA, CDR2 YSLEER. This CDR3 contains 15 residues. In nucleotides, the CDR3 is TGCGCCAGCAGCCCCCGGGGTGCGAGCACAGATACGCAGTATTTT. Protein: CASSPRGASTDTQYF.

The genes are TRBV14 and TRBJ1-1; no reliable D call. V was pared by 3 bases and J by 0 bases, with 14 bases between. Per the germline V gene, CDR1 is SGHDN and CDR2 is FVKESK. The length of the CDR3 is 16 residues. Here the CDR3 DNA reads TGTGCCAGCAGCCATGTGGGAGGATCAATGAACACTGAAGCTTTCTTT. This codes for CASSHVGGSMNTEAFF.

This clone was observed once. V gene TRBV9 combines with J gene TRBJ2-5, with 16 bases identical to TRBD2. CDR3 length: 16 residues. The ends lost 3 bases at V and 5 bases at J; junction bases unmatched: 4. The germline V gene has CDR1 SGDLS and CDR2 YYNGEE. CDR3 sequence reads: CASSGGTSGGAETQYF. CDR3 sequence (DNA): TGTGCCAGCAGCGGTGGGACTAGCGGGGGGGCCGAGACCCAGTACTTC.

This chain's CDR3 is CATSRTVNTGELFF. CDR3 sequence (DNA): TGTGCCACCAGCAGAACAGTTAACACCGGGGAGCTGTTTTTT. The chain is built from TRBV15 and TRBJ2-2; D is unclear. Trimming removed 2 bases from V and 2 bases from J, with 6 bases in between. CDR3 length: 14 residues. The germline CDR1 and CDR2 sequences are LNHNV and YYDKDF (reference sequence).

This clone was observed a single time. V usage is TRBV6-1 and J usage is TRBJ1-1; D ambiguous. The germline V gene encodes CDR1 MNHNS and CDR2 SASEGT. Trimming removed 2 bases from V and 0 bases from J, with 10 bases in between. The CDR3 covers 15 residues. The CDR3 loop is CASSEWKQLNTEAFF. As DNA, the CDR3 is TGTGCCAGCAGTGAATGGAAACAGCTGAACACTGAAGCTTTCTTT.

This chain links TRBV7-8 with TRBJ1-5; D is uncertain. V was cut by 1 base and J by 7 bases, with 14 bases left in between. CDR3 length: 15 residues. Germline CDR1 and CDR2: SGHVS and FQNEAQ. This CDR3 reads CASSLGGREGQPQHF. CDR3 coding DNA: TGTGCCAGCAGCTTAGGTGGTAGGGAGGGCCAGCCCCAGCATTTT.